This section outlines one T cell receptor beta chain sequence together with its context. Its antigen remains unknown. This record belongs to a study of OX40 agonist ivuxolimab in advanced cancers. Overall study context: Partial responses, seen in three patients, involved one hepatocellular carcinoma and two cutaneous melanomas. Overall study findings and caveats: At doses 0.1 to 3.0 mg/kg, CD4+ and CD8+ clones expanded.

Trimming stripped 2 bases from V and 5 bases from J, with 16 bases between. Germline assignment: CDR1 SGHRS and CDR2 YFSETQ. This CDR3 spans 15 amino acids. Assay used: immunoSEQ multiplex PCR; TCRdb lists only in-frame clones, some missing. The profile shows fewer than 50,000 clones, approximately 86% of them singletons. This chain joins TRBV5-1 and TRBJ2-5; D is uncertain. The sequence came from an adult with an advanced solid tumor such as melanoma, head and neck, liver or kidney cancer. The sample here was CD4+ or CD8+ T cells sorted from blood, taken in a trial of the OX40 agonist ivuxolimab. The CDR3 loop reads CASSLRSGGSETQYF. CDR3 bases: TGCGCCAGCAGCTTAAGATCAGGTGGATCGGAGACCCAGTACTTC.